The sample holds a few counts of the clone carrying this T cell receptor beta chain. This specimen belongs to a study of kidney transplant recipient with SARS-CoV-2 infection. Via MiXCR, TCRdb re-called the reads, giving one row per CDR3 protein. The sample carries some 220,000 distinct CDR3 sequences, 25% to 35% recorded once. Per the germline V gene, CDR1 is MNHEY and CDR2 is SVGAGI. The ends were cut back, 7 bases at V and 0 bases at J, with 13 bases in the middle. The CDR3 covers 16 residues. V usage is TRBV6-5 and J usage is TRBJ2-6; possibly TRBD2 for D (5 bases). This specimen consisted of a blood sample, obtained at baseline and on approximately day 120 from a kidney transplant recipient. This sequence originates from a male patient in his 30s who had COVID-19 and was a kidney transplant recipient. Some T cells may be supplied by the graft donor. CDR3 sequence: CASTPGRGSGANVLTF. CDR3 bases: TGTGCCAGCACCCCAGGACGGGGCTCTGGGGCCAACGTCCTGACTTTC.